This T cell receptor (beta chain) was found in a study of blood T cell repertoires in COVID-19. About the research overall: Sites in the United States, Italy and Spain provided acute and convalescent COVID-19 samples.

The CDR3 extends over 13 amino acids. Unmatched junction bases numbered 7, after V lost 6 bases and J lost 7 bases. The germline CDR1 and CDR2 sequences are MNHEY and SMNVEV (reference sequence). Profiling relied on immunoSEQ multiplex PCR, and the TCRdb table lists in-frame clones only, not all of them. This sample has around 250,000 clones, with approximately 84% found just once. The clonotype originates from a human donor in a cohort sampled during active COVID-19. The chain employs TRBV27 and TRBJ1-1, with 8 bases fitting TRBD1. Sequencing was performed on peripheral blood. The CDR3 spells CASSPNRGNEAFF. In DNA form, the CDR3 reads TGTGCCAGCAGCCCGAACAGGGGGAATGAAGCTTTCTTT.